This T cell receptor (beta chain) was observed in a study of shared T cell receptors in the human thymus. Assay used: immunoSEQ multiplex PCR; TCRdb lists only in-frame clones, some missing. The table has some 640,000 clones, 70% to 90% seen once. From germline, CDR1 is GTSNPN and CDR2 SVGIG (reference sequence). The CDR3 extends over 14 amino acids. Trimming removed 1 base from V and 6 bases from J, with 15 bases in between. The same data also contributed to another study, on human thymus T cells. This second report adds: Corrective surgery for congenital heart defects was being performed on the healthy Finnish infants who served as donors. Thymic material originated from resections removed in the course of corrective heart surgery. Repertoires sampled from thymus and blood appeared biased in V and J gene usage. Overlap was high between thymic repertoires from unrelated individuals, as reported in related research.

The sequence was collected from a boy in the first two years of life with a congenital heart defect. This sequence joins TRBV30 and TRBJ1-2; the D gene is possibly TRBD1 (6 bases). The sample consisted of thymocytes. CDR3 coding DNA: TGTGCCTGGAGTGCTGGGGGCGCCCTGCATGGCTACACCTTC. It specifies CAWSAGGALHGYTF. The variable domain in full, with the rest retrieved from reference TRBV30 and TRBJ1-2, is SQTIHQWPATLVQPVGSPLSLECTVEGTSNPNLYWYRQAAGRGLQLLFYSVGIGQISSEVPQNLSASRPQDRQFILSSKKLLLSDSGFYLCAWSAGGALHGYTFGSGTRLTVV.